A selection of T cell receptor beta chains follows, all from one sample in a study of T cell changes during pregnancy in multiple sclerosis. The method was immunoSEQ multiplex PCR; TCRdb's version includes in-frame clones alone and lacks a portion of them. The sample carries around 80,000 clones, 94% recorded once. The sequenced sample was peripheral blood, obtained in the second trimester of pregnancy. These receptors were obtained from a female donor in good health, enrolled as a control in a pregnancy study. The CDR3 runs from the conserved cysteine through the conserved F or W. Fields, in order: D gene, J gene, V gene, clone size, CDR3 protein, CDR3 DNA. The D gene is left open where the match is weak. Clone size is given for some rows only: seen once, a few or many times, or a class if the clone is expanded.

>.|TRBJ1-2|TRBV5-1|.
CASSPQDTVYGYTF
TGCGCCAGCAGCCCCCAGGATACGGTCTATGGCTACACCTTC
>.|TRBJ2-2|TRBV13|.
CASSSGTLYTGELFF
TGTGCCAGCAGCTCCGGGACTCTCTACACCGGGGAGCTGTTTTTT
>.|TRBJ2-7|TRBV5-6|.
CASSKGLSYEQYF
TGTGCCAGCAGCAAGGGACTCTCCTACGAGCAGTACTTC
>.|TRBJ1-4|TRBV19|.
CASSNTRNEKLFF
TGTGCCAGTAGTAACACGAGGAATGAAAAACTGTTTTTT
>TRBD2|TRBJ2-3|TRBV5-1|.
CASSLGVDSGSRDTQYF
TGCGCCAGCAGCTTGGGGGTTGATAGCGGGAGTAGAGATACGCAGTATTTT
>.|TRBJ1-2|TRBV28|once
CASSLIRGYGYTF
TGTGCCAGCAGTTTAATAAGGGGCTATGGCTACACCTTC
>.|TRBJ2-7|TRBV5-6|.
CASSSRDTLLYEQYF
TGTGCCAGCAGCTCCCGGGACACGCTTCTCTACGAGCAGTACTTC
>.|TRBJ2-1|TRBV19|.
CASSMSVLARSHEQFF
TGTGCCAGTAGTATGTCGGTCCTAGCGAGAAGTCATGAGCAGTTCTTC
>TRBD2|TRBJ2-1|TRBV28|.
CASAGLAGAYNEQFF
TGTGCCAGCGCGGGACTAGCGGGCGCATACAATGAGCAGTTCTTC
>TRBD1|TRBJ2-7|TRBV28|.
CASSTPGTEFDSYEQYF
TGTGCCAGCAGCACACCCGGGACAGAGTTCGACTCCTACGAGCAGTACTTC
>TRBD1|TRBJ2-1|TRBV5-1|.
CASSSTVGTGLFNEQFF
TGCGCCAGCAGCTCGACCGTCGGGACAGGGCTTTTTAATGAGCAGTTCTTC
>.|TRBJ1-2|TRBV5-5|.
CASSLGGYGYTF
TGTGCCAGCAGCTTGGGCGGCTATGGCTACACCTTC
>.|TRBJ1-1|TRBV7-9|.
CASSLGGFSEAFF
TGTGCCAGCAGCTTAGGAGGTTTCAGTGAAGCTTTCTTT
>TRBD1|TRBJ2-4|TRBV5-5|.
CASSFGTGLYIQYF
TGTGCCAGCAGCTTTGGGACAGGTTTATACATTCAGTACTTC
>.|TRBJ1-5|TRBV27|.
CASSLIRGGQPQHF
TGTGCCAGCAGTTTAATCCGGGGTGGGCAGCCCCAGCATTTT
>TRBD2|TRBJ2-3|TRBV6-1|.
CASSESSGSGADTQYF
TGTGCCAGCAGTGAATCTAGCGGGAGTGGCGCAGATACGCAGTATTTT
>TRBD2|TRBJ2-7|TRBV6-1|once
CASSEVSGSSYEQYF
TGTGCCAGCAGTGAAGTCAGCGGGAGCTCCTACGAGCAGTACTTC
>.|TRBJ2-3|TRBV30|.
CAWTDGVSTDTQYF
TGTGCCTGGACTGACGGGGTTAGCACAGATACGCAGTATTTT
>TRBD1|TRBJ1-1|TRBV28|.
CASISPGQTNTEAFF
TGTGCCAGCATTTCCCCGGGACAGACGAACACTGAAGCTTTCTTT
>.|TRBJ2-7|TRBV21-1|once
CASSKDPRDRGYEQYF
TGTGCCAGCAGCAAAGATCCCCGGGACAGGGGCTACGAGCAGTACTTC
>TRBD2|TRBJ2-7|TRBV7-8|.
CASSPMRFPGLSNYEQYF
TGTGCCAGCAGTCCTATGCGTTTCCCGGGACTATCTAACTACGAGCAGTACTTC
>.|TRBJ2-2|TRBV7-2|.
CASSLRRGTGTGELFF
TGTGCCAGCAGCTTACGGCGGGGTACCGGCACCGGGGAGCTGTTTTTT
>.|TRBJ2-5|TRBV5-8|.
CASSANPGTKFGETQYF
TGTGCCAGCAGCGCGAACCCCGGGACAAAGTTTGGGGAGACCCAGTACTTC
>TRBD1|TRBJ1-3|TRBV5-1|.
CASSTGVGNTIYF
TGCGCCAGCAGTACAGGGGTTGGAAACACCATATATTTT
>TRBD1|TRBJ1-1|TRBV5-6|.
CASTTGFDEAFF
TGTGCCAGCACGACAGGGTTTGATGAAGCTTTCTTT
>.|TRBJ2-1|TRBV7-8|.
CASSAVTGDPDEQFF
TGTGCCAGCAGCGCCGTCACCGGAGATCCCGATGAGCAGTTCTTC
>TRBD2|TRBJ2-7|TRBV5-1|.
CASSGGSGLSYEQYF
TGCGCCAGCAGCGGTGGTAGCGGGCTGTCCTACGAGCAGTACTTC
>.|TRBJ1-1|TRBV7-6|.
CASSLGLYGGGTEAFF
TGTGCCAGCAGCTTAGGATTATATGGGGGAGGAACTGAAGCTTTCTTT
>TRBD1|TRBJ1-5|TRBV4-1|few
CASSRPPGQGGNQPQHF
TGCGCCAGCAGCCGTCCTCCGGGACAGGGAGGCAATCAGCCCCAGCATTTT
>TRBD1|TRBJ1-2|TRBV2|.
CASRSTGNYGYTF
TGTGCCAGCCGATCGACAGGGAACTATGGCTACACCTTC
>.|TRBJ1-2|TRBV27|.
CASSLGVQDLSYGYTF
TGTGCCAGCAGTTTAGGGGTACAGGATTTGTCCTATGGCTACACCTTC
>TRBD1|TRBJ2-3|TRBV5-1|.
CASSPGQGRPDTQYF
TGCGCCAGCAGTCCAGGACAGGGGAGGCCAGATACGCAGTATTTT
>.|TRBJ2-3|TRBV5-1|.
CASSLAGAVATDTQYF
TGCGCCAGCAGCTTGGCAGGGGCCGTGGCAACAGATACGCAGTATTTT
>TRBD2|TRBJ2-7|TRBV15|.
CATSRDPSGGPLYF
TGTGCCACCAGCAGAGATCCTAGCGGGGGGCCTCTGTACTTC
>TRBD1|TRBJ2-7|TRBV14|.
CASSLRTGRNEQYF
TGTGCCAGCAGCCTCAGGACAGGGAGGAACGAGCAGTACTTC
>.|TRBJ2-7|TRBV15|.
CATSRDTERVSEQYF
TGTGCCACCAGCAGAGATACGGAACGGGTTAGCGAGCAGTACTTC
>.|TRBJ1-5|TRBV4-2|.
CASSQVPGAGQPQHF
TGTGCCAGCAGCCAAGTTCCGGGAGCCGGCCAGCCCCAGCATTTT
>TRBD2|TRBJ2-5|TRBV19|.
CASSNGAGVFETQYF
TGTGCCAGTAGTAATGGGGCGGGAGTTTTCGAGACCCAGTACTTC
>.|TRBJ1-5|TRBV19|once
CASSSPQGYSNQPQHF
TGTGCCAGTAGCTCCCCACAGGGATATAGCAATCAGCCCCAGCATTTT
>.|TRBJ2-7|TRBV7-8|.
CASSLTREQYF
TGTGCCAGCAGCTTAACCAGGGAGCAGTACTTC
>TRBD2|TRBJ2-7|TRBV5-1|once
CASRAGAGGLEQYF
TGCGCCAGCCGAGCAGGAGCGGGAGGTCTAGAGCAGTACTTC
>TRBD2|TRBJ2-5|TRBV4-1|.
CASSHGRTSGSETQYF
TGCGCCAGCAGCCACGGTCGGACTAGCGGGAGTGAGACCCAGTACTTC
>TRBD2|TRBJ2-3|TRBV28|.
CASSLGGRTTDTQYF
TGTGCCAGCAGTTTGGGCGGGAGGACCACAGATACGCAGTATTTT
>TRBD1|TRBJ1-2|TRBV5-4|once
CASSSDRGRNYGYTF
TGTGCCAGCAGCTCCGACAGGGGACGGAACTATGGCTACACCTTC
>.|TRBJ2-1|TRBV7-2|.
CASSSGLEQFF
TGTGCCAGCAGCTCAGGTCTTGAGCAGTTCTTC
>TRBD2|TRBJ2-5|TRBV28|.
CASSSLPGGGKETQYF
TGTGCCAGCAGTTCGCTCCCGGGAGGGGGGAAAGAGACCCAGTACTTC
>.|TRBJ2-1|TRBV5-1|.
CASSLEDWRSYNEQFF
TGCGCCAGCAGCTTGGAGGACTGGCGCTCCTACAATGAGCAGTTCTTC
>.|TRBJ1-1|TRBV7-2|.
CASSPGAGLTEAFF
TGTGCCAGCAGCCCAGGGGCAGGGTTAACTGAAGCTTTCTTT
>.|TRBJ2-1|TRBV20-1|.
CSARTYNEQFF
TGCAGTGCACGGACTTACAATGAGCAGTTCTTC
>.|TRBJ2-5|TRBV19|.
CASKRTDLGEETQYF
TGTGCCAGTAAGAGGACAGACCTCGGGGAAGAGACCCAGTACTTC
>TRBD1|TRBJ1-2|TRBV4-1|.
CASSEGGTGYGYTF
TGCGCCAGCAGCGAAGGCGGGACAGGCTATGGCTACACCTTC
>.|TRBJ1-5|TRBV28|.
CASSLYASLYSNQPQHF
TGTGCCAGCAGTTTATATGCCTCCCTATATAGCAATCAGCCCCAGCATTTT
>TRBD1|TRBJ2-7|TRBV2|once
CASSEEDRAYEQYF
TGTGCCAGCAGTGAAGAGGACAGGGCCTACGAGCAGTACTTC
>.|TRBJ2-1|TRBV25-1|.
CASSDRGPYNEQFF
TGTGCCAGCAGTGACAGGGGCCCATACAATGAGCAGTTCTTC
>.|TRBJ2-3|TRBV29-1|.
CSVDRDNTDTQYF
TGCAGCGTTGACCGGGATAACACAGATACGCAGTATTTT